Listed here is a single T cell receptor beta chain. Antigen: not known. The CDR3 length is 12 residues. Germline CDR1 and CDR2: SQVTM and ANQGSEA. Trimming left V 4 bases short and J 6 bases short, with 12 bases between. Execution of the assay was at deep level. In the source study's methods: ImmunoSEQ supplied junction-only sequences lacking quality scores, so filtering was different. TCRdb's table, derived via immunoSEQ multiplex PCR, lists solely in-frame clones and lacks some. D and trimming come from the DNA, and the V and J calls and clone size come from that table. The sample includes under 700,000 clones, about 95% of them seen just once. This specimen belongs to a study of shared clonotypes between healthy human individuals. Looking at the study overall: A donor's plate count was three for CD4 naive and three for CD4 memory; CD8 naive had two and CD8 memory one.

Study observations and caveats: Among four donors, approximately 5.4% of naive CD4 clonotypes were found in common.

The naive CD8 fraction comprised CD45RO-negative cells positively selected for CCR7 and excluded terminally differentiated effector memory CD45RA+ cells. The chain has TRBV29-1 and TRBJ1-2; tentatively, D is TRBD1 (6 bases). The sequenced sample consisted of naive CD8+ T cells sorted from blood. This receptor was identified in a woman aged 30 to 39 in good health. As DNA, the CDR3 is TGCAGCGTTGTCAACAGGGAGGATGGCTACACCTTC. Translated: CSVVNREDGYTF.